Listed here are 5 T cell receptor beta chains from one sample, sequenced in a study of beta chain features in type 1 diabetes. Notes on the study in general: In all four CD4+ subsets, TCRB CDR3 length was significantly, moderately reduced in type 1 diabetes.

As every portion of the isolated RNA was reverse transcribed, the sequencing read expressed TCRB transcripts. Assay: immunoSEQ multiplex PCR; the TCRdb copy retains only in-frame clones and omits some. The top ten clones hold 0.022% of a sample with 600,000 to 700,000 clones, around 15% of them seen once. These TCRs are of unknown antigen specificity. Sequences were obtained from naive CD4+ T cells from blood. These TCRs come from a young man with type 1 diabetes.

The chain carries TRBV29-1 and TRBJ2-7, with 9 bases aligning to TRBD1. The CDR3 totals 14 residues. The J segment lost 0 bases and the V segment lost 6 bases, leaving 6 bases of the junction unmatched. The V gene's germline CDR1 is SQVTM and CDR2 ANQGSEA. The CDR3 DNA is TGCAGCGTAGGACAGGGGCCGTACTCCTACGAGCAGTACTTC. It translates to CSVGQGPYSYEQYF.

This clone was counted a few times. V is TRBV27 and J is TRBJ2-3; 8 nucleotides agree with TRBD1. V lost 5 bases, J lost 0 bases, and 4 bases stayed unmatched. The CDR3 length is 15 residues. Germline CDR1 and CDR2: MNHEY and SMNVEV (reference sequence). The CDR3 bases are TGTGCCAGCAGTCCCAGACAGGGGAGCACAGATACGCAGTATTTT. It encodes CASSPRQGSTDTQYF.

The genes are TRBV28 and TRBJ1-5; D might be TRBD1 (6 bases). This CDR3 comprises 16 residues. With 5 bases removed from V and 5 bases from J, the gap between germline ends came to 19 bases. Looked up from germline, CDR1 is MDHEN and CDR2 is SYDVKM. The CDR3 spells CASSPQGRGNDQPQHF. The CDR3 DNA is TGTGCCAGCAGTCCCCAGGGCAGGGGTAACGATCAGCCCCAGCATTTT.

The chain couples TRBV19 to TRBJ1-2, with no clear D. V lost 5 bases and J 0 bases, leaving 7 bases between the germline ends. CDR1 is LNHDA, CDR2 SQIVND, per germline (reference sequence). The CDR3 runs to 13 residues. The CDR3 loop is CASSFSTNYGYTF. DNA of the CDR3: TGTGCCAGTAGTTTTTCAACTAACTATGGCTACACCTTC.

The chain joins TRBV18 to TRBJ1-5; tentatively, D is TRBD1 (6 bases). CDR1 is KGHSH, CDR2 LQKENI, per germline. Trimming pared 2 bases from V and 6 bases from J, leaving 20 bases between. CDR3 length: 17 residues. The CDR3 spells CASSPIRDTGGGQPQHF. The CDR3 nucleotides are TGTGCCAGCTCACCAATCCGGGACACCGGAGGGGGTCAGCCCCAGCATTTT.